This T cell receptor (beta chain) was found in a study of cytomegalovirus exposure and HLA in healthy donors. The CDR3 loop spans 16 amino acids. CDR1 is KGHSH and CDR2 is LQKENI in the germline V gene. V shed 3 bases, J shed 4 bases, and the junction held 10 bases outside the gene matches. 60 Vbeta and 13 Jbeta primers were used in PCR. Method: immunoSEQ multiplex PCR; TCRdb's copy keeps in-frame clones and lacks some. The sample includes 180,000 or so clones. The receptor was derived from a boy aged 10-17 years in good health and CMV-seronegative. The chain links TRBV18 to TRBJ1-2; 8 nucleotides agree with TRBD1. The sample comprised PBMCs. CDR3 residues: CASSPMPGQEVYGYTF. CDR3 nucleotides: TGTGCCAGCTCACCGATGCCGGGACAGGAAGTCTATGGCTACACCTTC.